The present TCR beta chain was sequenced within a study of Graves' ophthalmopathy and Graves' hyperthyroidism. Amplifying from RNA transcripts, the study obtained TCR beta CDR3 regions. HTBI primers were used in a first-round RT-PCR, which preceded a second-round multiplex PCR. TCRdb fed the multiplex PCR reads into MiXCR, producing one record per CDR3 protein. The sample holds about 1.1 million distinct CDR3 sequences, about 40% seen once. Overall study findings and caveats: Blood also harbored most expanded thyroid clonotypes above 0.001 frequency. The model's prediction of ophthalmopathy progression had roughly 68% sensitivity and less than 75% specificity.

Other autoimmune diseases, uncontrolled infections, pregnancy or lactation excluded patients from enrollment. Diagnoses were established from clinical symptoms, serum thyroxine, TRAb, thyroid ultrasound and orbital computed tomography. V shed 5 bases and J 4 bases; nucleotides not matched to a gene: 8. Germline values: CDR1 LNHDA, CDR2 SQIVND (reference sequence). The CDR3 has 16 residues. Remarks on this clonotype: Its antigen is not identified.

The genes are TRBV19 and TRBJ2-2; 9 positions match TRBD1. This TCR derives from an adult man with Graves' hyperthyroidism. Source material: peripheral blood or thyroid tissue (not recorded which). This CDR3 reads CASSLRDRVSTGELFF. The CDR3, as DNA: TGTGCCAGTAGTCTCCGGGACAGGGTGAGCACCGGGGAGCTGTTTTTT.